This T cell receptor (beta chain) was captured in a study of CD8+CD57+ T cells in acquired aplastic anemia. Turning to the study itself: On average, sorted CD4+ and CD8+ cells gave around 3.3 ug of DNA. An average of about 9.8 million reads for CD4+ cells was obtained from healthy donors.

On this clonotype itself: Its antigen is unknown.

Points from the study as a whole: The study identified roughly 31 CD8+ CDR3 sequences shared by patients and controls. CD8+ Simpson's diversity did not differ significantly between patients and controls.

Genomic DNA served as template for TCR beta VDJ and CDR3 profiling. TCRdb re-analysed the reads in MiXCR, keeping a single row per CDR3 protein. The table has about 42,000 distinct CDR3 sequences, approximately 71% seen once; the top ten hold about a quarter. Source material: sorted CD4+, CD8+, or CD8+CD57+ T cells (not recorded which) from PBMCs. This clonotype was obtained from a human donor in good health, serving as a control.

The CDR3 here is CRTGSGANVLTF. CDR3 DNA: TGCAGGACAGGCTCTGGGGCCAACGTCCTGACTTTC. This chain joins TRBV20-1 and TRBJ2-6, with D maybe TRBD1 (6 bases). The CDR3 consists of 12 residues. Germline V gives CDR1 DFQATT, CDR2 SNEGSKA (reference sequence).